Below are 20 T cell receptor beta chains sequenced from a single sample in a study of early T cells in non-severe SARS-CoV-2 infection. Each CDR3 protein gets one entry after TCRdb re-called the 5' RACE reads with MiXCR. Of roughly 90,000 distinct CDR3 sequences listed, more than 12% are singletons. Sequenced: whole blood. These receptors all come from an adult who was a healthcare worker with PCR-confirmed SARS-CoV-2 infection or an uninfected control (not recorded which).

This chain links TRBV27 with TRBJ1-1; D unresolved. CDR3 size: 14 residues. Germline loops: CDR1 MNHEY, CDR2 SMNVEV (reference sequence). V was shortened by 7 bases and J by 5 bases, with 17 bases between the two germline ends. DNA for the CDR3: TGTGCCAGCACAACTAACCAAGGGAGGACTGAAGCTTTCTTT. This translates into CASTTNQGRTEAFF.

The table lists this clonotype with a few counts. This chain uses TRBV10-3 with TRBJ2-7; TRBD2 matches 9 bases. CDR1 and CDR2 from the germline V gene are ENHRY and SYGVKD. This CDR3 has 17 residues. Trimming cost V 6 bases and J 4 bases; bases outside gene matches: 16. This chain's CDR3 is CAISDIPPPTSGYEQYF. The CDR3, as DNA: TGTGCCATCAGCGATATACCCCCCCCGACTAGCGGTTACGAGCAGTACTTC.

As regards this clonotype: It may be a read error: a sequence one base away is much more abundant. The chain has TRBV15 and TRBJ1-4, with a possible D match to TRBD1 (5 bases). The CDR3 length is 15 residues. With 1 base removed from V and 9 bases from J, the gap between germline ends came to 15 bases. Germline V CDR1 and CDR2: LNHNV, YYDKDF (reference sequence). The CDR3 DNA sequence: TGTGCCACCAGCAGAGTCGGTGGGGCGTGGAAAAAACTGTTTTTT. This sequence encodes CATSRVGGAWKKLFF.

There are a few counts of this clonotype. The chain uses TRBV12-3 or TRBV12-4 and TRBJ1-1, with D maybe TRBD1 (5 bases). V shed 2 bases and J shed 11 bases, with 18 bases lying between them. The CDR3 is made up of 14 amino acids. The CDR3 coding sequence is TGTGCCAGCAGTTTACGGCGGGAGACAGAGACGGCTTTCTTT. It is translated as CASSLRRETETAFF.

This clonotype occurred many times. This chain joins TRBV5-1 and TRBJ2-3; D not certain. Germline values: CDR1 SGHRS, CDR2 YFSETQ. V was cut by 1 base and J by 6 bases, with 9 bases left in between. The CDR3 has 13 amino acids. The CDR3 loop reads CASSLWGADTQYF. In nucleotides, the CDR3 is TGCGCCAGCAGCTTGTGGGGTGCTGATACGCAGTATTTT.

This clonotype was seen a few times. The chain links TRBV20-1 to TRBJ2-3; no clear D gene. CDR1 DFQATT and CDR2 SNEGSKA come from the germline V gene (reference sequence). Trimming pared 0 bases from V and 2 bases from J, leaving 15 bases between. This CDR3 has 16 amino acids. For the CDR3, the DNA is TGCAGTGCTAGAGATGTGTTCAGGACCCCCACAGATACGCAGTATTTT. It specifies CSARDVFRTPTDTQYF.

Only a few counts were recorded for this clonotype. This chain links TRBV10-3 with TRBJ2-6; 8 nucleotides align to TRBD2. The CDR3 is 19 amino acids. Germline CDR1 is ENHRY and CDR2 is SYGVKD. V gave up 2 bases and J gave up 0 bases; unmatched junction bases: 9. The CDR3 sequence: CAISEPGLAGFSGANVLTF. The CDR3 DNA follows: TGTGCCATCAGTGAGCCTGGATTAGCGGGGTTCTCTGGGGCCAACGTCCTGACTTTC.

This clonotype was seen at least ten times. The chain is built from TRBV20-1 and TRBJ2-7; no clear D gene. The germline V gene encodes CDR1 DFQATT and CDR2 SNEGSKA (reference sequence). The CDR3 is made up of 11 amino acids. Trimming pared 4 bases from V and 2 bases from J, leaving 6 bases between. CDR3 residues: CSATTAYEQYF. Written as DNA, the CDR3 is TGCAGTGCTACTACAGCCTACGAGCAGTACTTC.

V usage is TRBV11-2 and J usage is TRBJ2-7, with 8 bases matching TRBD2. Trimming removed 3 bases from V and 4 bases from J; junction bases left unmatched: 8. The germline V gene has CDR1 SGHAT and CDR2 FQNNGV. The CDR3 has 15 residues. In DNA, the CDR3 is TGTGCCAGCAGCTTCTCCGGCGGGAGGAGTTACGAGCAGTACTTC. Its translation: CASSFSGGRSYEQYF.

This clonotype was seen many times. The rearrangement joins TRBV5-1 to TRBJ2-3; 8 bases are a match to TRBD1. This CDR3 has 15 residues. Germline-derived CDR1 and CDR2 are SGHRS and YFSETQ. V gave up 0 bases and J gave up 5 bases; unmatched junction bases: 5. The CDR3 coding sequence is TGCGCCAGCAGCTTGGGCCAGGGGGCTGTAGATACGCAGTATTTT. Residues: CASSLGQGAVDTQYF.

This clonotype was observed a few times. CDR3 sequence reads: CASSFLAGVDEQYF. The CDR3 DNA sequence: TGTGCCAGCAGTTTCCTAGCGGGAGTGGACGAGCAGTACTTC. The chain couples TRBV27 to TRBJ2-7, with 10 bases identical to TRBD2. The CDR3 runs 14 residues. The germline CDR1 and CDR2 sequences are MNHEY and SMNVEV (reference sequence). Trimming took 3 bases from V and 5 from J; bases not matched to a gene: 4.

This clonotype was picked up many times. In DNA form, the CDR3 reads TGTGCCAGCAGCAAGGCCCATTTGCAGAGTGTGCAGTATTTT. It codes for CASSKAHLQSVQYF. The rearrangement joins TRBV7-2 to TRBJ2-3; D is unclear. CDR1 and CDR2 from the germline V gene are SGHTA and FQGNSA. The V end was cut by 5 bases, the J end by 11 bases, with 20 bases between. The CDR3 has 14 amino acids. Combining the CDR3 with reference TRBV7-2 and TRBJ2-3 gives the whole variable domain GAGVSQSPSNKVTEKGKDVELRCDPISGHTALYWYRQSLGQGLEFLIYFQGNSAPDKSGLPSDRFSAERTGGSVSTLTIQRTQQEDSAVYLCASSKAHLQSVQYFGPGTRLTVL.

There are a few counts of this clonotype. The V gene is TRBV7-6, the J gene TRBJ2-7, with 10 bases aligning to TRBD2. From germline, CDR1 is SGHVS and CDR2 FNYEAQ. V was clipped by 3 bases and J by 2 bases; unmatched bases: 4. The CDR3 runs 15 residues. The CDR3 reads CASSFGSGGTYEQYF. DNA for the CDR3: TGTGCCAGCAGCTTCGGTAGCGGGGGGACCTACGAGCAGTACTTC.

The chain couples TRBV2 to TRBJ2-4; no clear D gene. Trimming left V 0 bases short and J 15 bases short, with 15 bases between. Germline loops: CDR1 SNHLY, CDR2 FYNNEI. The CDR3 loop spans 13 amino acids. The CDR3 coding sequence is TGTGCCAGCAGTGAAGCGTCCAGCCATGGTTGGTACTTC. Translated, it gives CASSEASSHGWYF.

The sample holds many counts of this clonotype. The chain links TRBV7-2 to TRBJ2-2; D unclear. The V gene's germline CDR1 is SGHTA and CDR2 FQGNSA. The CDR3 consists of 16 residues. Trimming removed 1 base at V and 0 bases at J, with 9 bases between. The CDR3 bases are TGTGCCAGCAGCTTAGGAGGACGGTCGAACACCGGGGAGCTGTTTTTT. Translating it yields CASSLGGRSNTGELFF.

This clonotype has ten or more counts. This chain's CDR3 is CASGSGTGRPEAFF. The CDR3 DNA follows: TGTGCCAGCGGATCGGGGACAGGGAGGCCTGAAGCTTTCTTT. The chain joins TRBV6-6 to TRBJ1-1; 9 bases match TRBD1. Germline V gene lookup returns CDR1 MNHNY and CDR2 SVGAGI (reference sequence). The CDR3 loop spans 14 amino acids. V trimming: 8 bases; J trimming: 6 bases; junction bases outside the gene matches: 10.

V usage is TRBV29-1 and J usage is TRBJ2-7, with 7 nucleotides matching TRBD2. The CDR3 length is 13 residues. CDR1 and CDR2 from the germline V gene are SQVTM and ANQGSEA. J lost 6 bases, V lost 0 bases, and 5 bases had no gene match. Here the CDR3 reads CSVEDLGRGEQYF. The CDR3 DNA follows: TGCAGCGTTGAAGATCTTGGGAGGGGCGAGCAGTACTTC.

The chain combines TRBV3-1 with TRBJ2-4; no definite D call. The V end lost 3 bases, the J end lost 9 bases, and 15 bases lay between the germline ends. CDR1 and CDR2 from the germline V gene are LGHDT and YNNKEL (reference sequence). There are 14 residues in the CDR3. CDR3 residues: CASSHTRTPGIQYF. The CDR3 bases are TGTGCCAGCAGCCACACAAGGACCCCTGGCATTCAGTACTTC.

V is TRBV10-3 and J is TRBJ2-2; D uncertain. Germline CDR1 ENHRY, CDR2 SYGVKD. The V and J ends lost 6 bases and 7 bases respectively, with 15 bases between them. The CDR3 covers 14 residues. This chain's CDR3 is CAIRSEGISGELFF. CDR3 sequence (DNA): TGTGCCATCAGGAGCGAAGGGATAAGCGGGGAGCTGTTTTTT.

V is TRBV7-6 and J is TRBJ2-1; D unclear. Germline assignment: CDR1 SGHVS and CDR2 FNYEAQ. Between the trimmed V and J ends, which lost 5 bases and 7 bases, there was a span of 12 bases. This CDR3 is built from 13 residues. The CDR3 loop is CASSPRPANEQFF. The CDR3 coding sequence is TGTGCCAGCAGCCCGAGACCGGCGAATGAGCAGTTCTTC.